This TCR beta chain comes out of a study of regulatory T cells in long-lasting Graves disease. As to this clonotype: What it recognizes is unknown. A far larger clone is only one base removed, so a read error is likely.

The time point: newly diagnosed GD, antithyroid drugs for less than 3 months. Construction of the TCR library relied on RNA isolated from PBMCs. Peripheral blood, about 9 milliliters of it, was drawn into EDTA tubes. Whole-study results and caveats: The study found TRBV28, TRBJ1-2 and TRBJ2-5 favored in persistent disease.

J lost 3 bases, V lost 8 bases, and 0 bases had no gene match. Germline CDR1 is MNHEY and CDR2 is SMNVEV (reference sequence). The length of the CDR3 is 12 residues. Relying on iRepertoire HTBI primers and Arm-PCR of CDR3 regions, the team built TCR beta libraries. TCRdb reanalysed the multiplex PCR reads using MiXCR and keeps one entry per CDR3 protein. This sample has about 320,000 distinct CDR3 sequences; 18% occur once, and the top ten carry roughly 35%. The sequence was collected from a female donor with Graves disease. J is TRBJ2-7 and V is TRBV27; 11 nucleotides line up with TRBD1. Here the sequenced sample was peripheral blood mononuclear cells (PBMCs), taken at new diagnosis, from a patient treated with antithyroid drugs. The CDR3 nucleotides are TGTGCCAGCGGGACAGGGGGCTACGAGCAGTACTTC. Protein sequence: CASGTGGYEQYF.